The clone carrying this TCR beta chain was observed many times. These data come from a study of T cells after yellow fever vaccination. Trimming removed 1 base at V and 0 bases at J, with 12 bases between. Germline CDR1 SGHDN, CDR2 FVKESK. The CDR3 is made up of 16 amino acids. In TCRdb, the 5' RACE reads were re-called with MiXCR into one record per CDR3 protein. The table has roughly 180,000 distinct CDR3 sequences, about 6% seen once; the top ten hold less than 3%. Here the sequenced sample was CD4+ T cells sorted from PBMCs, taken on the day of the first yellow fever vaccination. The sequence was obtained from a young man who received the YFV17D yellow fever vaccine. The V call is TRBV14, the J call TRBJ1-1; D gene uncertain. The CDR3 bases are TGTGCCAGCAGCCAAGTAGGCTCCCGGGTGAACACTGAAGCTTTCTTT. Protein sequence: CASSQVGSRVNTEAFF.